The rows below give T cell receptor beta chains drawn from one sample of a study of sequential checkpoint blockade in melanoma. Data came from immunoSEQ multiplex PCR; TCRdb stores just in-frame clones and leaves some out. The sample yields about 3,500 clones, 20% to 25% seen once. The sample was tumor tissue (inferred from file names), taken from a patient given nivolumab and ipilimumab in sequence. Receptor source: a human patient with melanoma. Some clones in this sample may be carry-over from other donors' samples. CDR3s include the opening cysteine and the closing phenylalanine or tryptophan. The D gene is left open where the match is weak. Clone sizes are given selectively: once, few, many, or a class where the clone is expanded.

CASSPSTGGYEQYF,TGTGCCAGCTCACCTTCGACAGGGGGCTACGAGCAGTACTTC,TRBV18,TRBD1,.,TRBJ2-7
CASSLQAGGLSSYNSPLHF,TGTGCCAGCAGCTTGCAGGCGGGGGGCCTGAGCTCCTATAATTCACCCCTCCACTTT,TRBV11-3,.,many,TRBJ1-6
CASSRQGRLNYGYTF,TGTGCCAGCAGCAGACAGGGGCGGCTTAACTATGGCTACACCTTC,TRBV11-3,TRBD1,medium-sized,TRBJ1-2
CASSPGLVGTGELFF,TGTGCCAGCAGCCCGGGGCTAGTAGGTACCGGGGAGCTGTTTTTT,TRBV25-1,.,.,TRBJ2-2
CAQGVQLGTDTQYF,TGCGCCCAAGGGGTGCAGTTAGGCACAGATACGCAGTATTTT,TRBV10-2,.,.,TRBJ2-3
CASMMRVFTDTQYF,TGTGCCAGCATGATGAGGGTTTTCACAGATACGCAGTATTTT,TRBV6-8,.,few,TRBJ2-3
CASRKMTGLHGYTF,TGTGCCAGCAGGAAAATGACAGGGTTGCATGGCTACACCTTC,TRBV6-8,TRBD1,.,TRBJ1-2
CAWSAGLLSNQPQHF,TGTGCCTGGAGTGCGGGGCTCCTAAGCAATCAGCCCCAGCATTTT,TRBV30,.,medium-sized,TRBJ1-5
CASSYADWSGGFYEQYF,TGTGCCAGCAGTTACGCCGATTGGAGCGGGGGGTTCTACGAGCAGTACTTC,TRBV6-8,TRBD2,few,TRBJ2-7
CASSEGGPGIRDTEAFF,TGTGCCAGCAGTGAAGGGGGCCCGGGTATAAGGGACACTGAAGCTTTCTTT,TRBV6-1,.,few,TRBJ1-1
CAWSTGTAYGYTF,TGTGCCTGGAGTACCGGGACAGCCTATGGCTACACCTTC,TRBV30,TRBD1,.,TRBJ1-2
CASSAGQGNTEAFF,TGTGCCAGCTCAGCGGGACAGGGGAACACTGAAGCTTTCTTT,TRBV18,TRBD1,few,TRBJ1-1
CAISESERDAFTDTQYF,TGTGCCATCAGTGAGTCGGAGCGGGACGCTTTCACAGATACGCAGTATTTT,TRBV10-3,TRBD2,medium-sized,TRBJ2-3
CASSSPGQGQAEAFF,TGTGCCAGCAGCTCCCCGGGACAGGGACAGGCTGAAGCTTTCTTT,TRBV11-3,TRBD1,many,TRBJ1-1
CASSAGQGVTGELFF,TGTGCCAGCAGCGCCGGACAGGGAGTCACCGGGGAGCTGTTTTTT,TRBV11-3,TRBD1,medium-sized,TRBJ2-2
CASSTMGTGGDEQYF,TGTGCCAGCAGCACAATGGGGACAGGAGGTGACGAGCAGTACTTC,TRBV11-3,TRBD1,medium-sized,TRBJ2-7
CASSLFQGRSGPDTQYF,TGTGCCAGCAGCTTATTCCAGGGCCGCAGCGGCCCAGATACGCAGTATTTT,TRBV7-6,.,few,TRBJ2-3
CASSSKQAGNTIYF,TGTGCCAGCAGCTCAAAACAGGCTGGAAACACCATATATTTT,TRBV9,.,many,TRBJ1-3
CASSFREGGNQPQHF,TGTGCCAGTAGTTTTAGGGAGGGAGGCAATCAGCCCCAGCATTTT,TRBV19,.,few,TRBJ1-5
CASSLAQRGGQGTQYF,TGCGCCAGCAGCTTGGCCCAGCGGGGGGGCCAAGGTACGCAGTATTTT,TRBV5-1,TRBD2,.,TRBJ2-3
CASSLTPQGAADTQYF,TGTGCCAGCTCCCTTACCCCACAGGGGGCCGCAGATACGCAGTATTTT,TRBV18,TRBD1,.,TRBJ2-3
CASTSGTGSNEQYF,TGTGCCAGTACCAGCGGGACAGGGTCCAACGAGCAGTACTTC,TRBV19,TRBD1,few,TRBJ2-7
CASSDYRADLNYGYTF,TGTGCCAGCAGTGATTATCGGGCCGACCTTAACTATGGCTACACCTTC,TRBV9,.,many,TRBJ1-2
CASSWQGAQETQYF,TGCGCCAGCAGCTGGCAGGGGGCCCAAGAGACCCAGTACTTC,TRBV5-1,TRBD1,.,TRBJ2-5
CASTAGRVQYF,TGTGCCAGCACGGCGGGAAGGGTGCAGTACTTC,TRBV6-4,.,.,TRBJ2-7
CASTYGGTRRKAFF,TGTGCCAGCACCTACGGGGGGACAAGGAGGAAGGCTTTCTTT,TRBV6-8,.,.,TRBJ1-1
CASSPDRRTGDTYGYTF,TGCGCCAGCAGCCCTGACAGGCGGACAGGGGACACCTATGGCTACACCTTC,TRBV5-1,TRBD1,few,TRBJ1-2
CASSSSDGAGSGNTIYF,TGCGCCAGCAGCAGTTCGGATGGGGCAGGCTCTGGAAACACCATATATTTT,TRBV4-1,.,.,TRBJ1-3
CASSPLSGGAGETQYF,TGTGCCAGCAGCCCCCTTAGCGGGGGGGCCGGGGAGACCCAGTACTTC,TRBV9,TRBD2,many,TRBJ2-5
CASSIGPLEHNEQFF,TGTGCCAGTAGTATCGGCCCGTTGGAGCACAATGAGCAGTTCTTC,TRBV19,.,.,TRBJ2-1
CAWGKNSGNTIYF,TGTGCCTGGGGAAAGAACTCTGGAAACACCATATATTTT,TRBV30,.,few,TRBJ1-3
CASSRTSGGAFGYEQYF,TGTGCCAGCAGCCGAACTAGCGGGGGGGCCTTCGGCTACGAGCAGTACTTC,TRBV6-8,TRBD2,few,TRBJ2-7
CASSSGTSGGPLYNEQFF,TGTGCCAGCAGTTCTGGGACTAGCGGGGGGCCCCTTTACAATGAGCAGTTCTTC,TRBV28,TRBD2,.,TRBJ2-1
CAWGRELGGNTIYF,TGTGCCTGGGGCCGGGAACTGGGGGGAAACACCATATATTTT,TRBV30,.,.,TRBJ1-3
CASSLTLSSYNEQFF,TGTGCCAGCAGTCTAACCCTAAGCTCCTACAATGAGCAGTTCTTC,TRBV6-8,.,.,TRBJ2-1
CASSLTYIQETQYF,TGCGCCAGCAGCCTCACCTACATCCAAGAGACCCAGTACTTC,TRBV5-1,.,.,TRBJ2-5
CASSPRGSGQPQHF,TGTGCCAGCAGTCCCAGGGGAAGCGGACAGCCCCAGCATTTT,TRBV6-8,.,few,TRBJ1-5
CASSQQLTGELFF,TGCGCCAGCAGCCAACAGCTTACCGGGGAGCTGTTTTTT,TRBV23-1,.,few,TRBJ2-2
CASSPTQIIEAFF,TGTGCCAGCAGTCCGACACAGATCATTGAAGCTTTCTTT,TRBV7-8,.,few,TRBJ1-1
CASSFGAGWTEAFF,TGTGCCAGCAGCTTTGGGGCAGGGTGGACTGAAGCTTTCTTT,TRBV11-3,.,large,TRBJ1-1
CASSSMTEGWSYNEQFF,TGTGCCAGCAGCTCCATGACGGAGGGCTGGTCCTACAATGAGCAGTTCTTC,TRBV11-3,.,many,TRBJ2-1
CASIGGRLTGELFF,TGTGCCAGTATCGGGGGGCGGCTCACCGGGGAGCTGTTTTTT,TRBV19,.,.,TRBJ2-2
CASSSSPGLAGGPSYNEQFF,TGTGCCAGCAGCTCCTCTCCGGGACTAGCGGGGGGGCCGAGCTACAATGAGCAGTTCTTC,TRBV11-3,TRBD2,few,TRBJ2-1
CASSYYKETQYF,TGTGCCAGCAGTTATTACAAAGAGACCCAGTACTTC,TRBV6-8,.,.,TRBJ2-5
CASSYGQLSYNSPLHF,TGTGCCAGTAGTTACGGACAGCTATCCTATAATTCACCCCTCCACTTT,TRBV19,.,few,TRBJ1-6
CASSYRGQGLYEQYF,TGTGCCAGCAGTTACCGGGGACAGGGTCTCTACGAGCAGTACTTC,TRBV6-8,TRBD1,few,TRBJ2-7
CASSPDPRTNEQFF,TGTGCCAGCAGCCCCGACCCACGAACCAATGAGCAGTTCTTC,TRBV11-3,.,.,TRBJ2-1
CAIRTDLNTEAFF,TGTGCCATCAGGACCGATTTGAACACTGAAGCTTTCTTT,TRBV6-8,.,few,TRBJ1-1
CASSPDRVAGNTIYF,TGTGCCAGCTCACCGGACAGGGTTGCTGGAAACACCATATATTTT,TRBV18,TRBD1,medium-sized,TRBJ1-3
CASSSLGGYSNQPQHF,TGTGCCAGCAGTTCGCTAGGGGGCTATAGCAATCAGCCCCAGCATTTT,TRBV28,TRBD1,.,TRBJ1-5